This TCR beta chain was identified in a study of CD8+CD57+ T cells in acquired aplastic anemia. CDR1 MDHEN and CDR2 SYDVKM come from the germline V gene. The CDR3 is made up of 17 amino acids. V lost 3 bases and J 7 bases, leaving 25 bases between the germline ends. General study results and limits: Shared by patients and controls, just under 30 CD8+ CDR3s were abundant in patients.

This clonotype was seen many times. The antigen remains unidentified. TCR beta VDJ and CDR3 profiling used genomic DNA as template. TCRdb ran MiXCR on the reads and lists one entry per CDR3 protein. This table has 250,000 to 300,000 distinct CDR3 sequences, 55% to 65% appearing once. This TCR came from a human donor with severe aplastic anemia or a healthy control (not recorded which). This chain uses TRBV28 with TRBJ2-7; D could derive from TRBD1 or TRBD2 (5 bases each). Sequences were obtained from sorted CD4+, CD8+, or CD8+CD57+ T cells (not recorded which) from PBMCs. The CDR3 here is CASSFPRGGGLSGEQYF. The CDR3 coding sequence is TGTGCCAGCAGTTTCCCCCGCGGTGGGGGATTGTCGGGGGAGCAGTACTTC.